This TCR beta chain came from a study of Ad26.COV2.S vaccination and SARS-CoV-2 variants. Across the study: A participant enrolled in the COV1001 Ad26.COV2.S trial arm provided the sample.

Documented treatment: around 19 received Ad26.COV2.S at low or high dose, single or two shots; five or six received placebo; per-sample allocation not given. On day 63 after the first injection, vaccine and placebo recipients gave samples. Vaccine was an Ad26 vector expressing Wuhan-strain SARS-CoV-2 spike. Assay: immunoSEQ multiplex PCR; the TCRdb copy retains only in-frame clones and omits some. The sample shows about 350,000 clones, about 88% of them seen only once. In regard to this clone: The antigen is undetermined.

Germline-derived CDR1 and CDR2 are SQVTM and ANQGSEA. CDR3 length equals 14 residues. The V gene end was trimmed by 2 bases and the J gene end by 4 bases; junction bases not matched to a gene: 6. Study-wide findings and caveats: Considerable breadth of spike-specific CD8+ and CD4+ T cell responses has reportedly been documented following vaccination.

The rearrangement uses TRBV29-1 and TRBJ2-3, with 7 bases lining up with TRBD2. The sample consisted of peripheral blood, taken in a trial of Ad26.COV2.S vaccine versus placebo. This TCR derives from a person between 18 and 65 years old who received the Ad26.COV2.S COVID-19 vaccine or a placebo. The CDR3 nucleotides read TGCAGCGTTGAACTGGGAGGGGCTTCAGATACGCAGTATTTT. Translating it yields CSVELGGASDTQYF.